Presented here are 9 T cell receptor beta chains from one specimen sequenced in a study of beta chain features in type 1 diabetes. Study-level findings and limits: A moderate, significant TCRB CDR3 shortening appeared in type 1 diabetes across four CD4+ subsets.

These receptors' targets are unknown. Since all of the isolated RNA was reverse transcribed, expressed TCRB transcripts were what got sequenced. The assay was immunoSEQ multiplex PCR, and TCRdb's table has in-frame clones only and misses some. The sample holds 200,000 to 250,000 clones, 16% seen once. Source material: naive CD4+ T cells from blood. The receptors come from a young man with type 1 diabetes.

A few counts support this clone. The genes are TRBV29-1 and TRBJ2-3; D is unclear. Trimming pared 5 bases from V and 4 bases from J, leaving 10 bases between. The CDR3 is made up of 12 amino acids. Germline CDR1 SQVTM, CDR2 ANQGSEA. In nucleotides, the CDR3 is TGCAGCGTTATACCTGATGCAGATACGCAGTATTTT. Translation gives CSVIPDADTQYF.

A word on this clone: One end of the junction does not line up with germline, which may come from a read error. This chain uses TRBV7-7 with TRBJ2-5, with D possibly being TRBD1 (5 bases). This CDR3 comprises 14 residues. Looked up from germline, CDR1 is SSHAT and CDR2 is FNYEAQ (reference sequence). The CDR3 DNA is TGTGCTAGCAGCCCCGCAGGGATAGGAGAGACCCAGTACTTC. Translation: CASSPAGIGETQYF.

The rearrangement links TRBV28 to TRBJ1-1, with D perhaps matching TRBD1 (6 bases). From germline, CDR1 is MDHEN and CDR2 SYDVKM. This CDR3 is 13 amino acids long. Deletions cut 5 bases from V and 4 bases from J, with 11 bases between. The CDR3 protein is CASSLQGRTEAFF. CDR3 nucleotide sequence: TGTGCCAGCAGTCTCCAGGGGCGCACTGAAGCTTTCTTT. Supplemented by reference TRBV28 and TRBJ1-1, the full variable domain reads DVKVTQSSRYLVKRTGEKVFLECVQDMDHENMFWYRQDPGLGLRLIYFSYDVKMKEKGDIPEGYSVSREKKERFSLILESASTNQTSMYLCASSLQGRTEAFFGQGTRLTVV.

The CDR3 spells CASSDKSLGRHQETQYF. CDR3 nucleotide sequence: TGTGCCAGCAGTGATAAAAGTCTGGGACGGCACCAAGAGACCCAGTACTTC. This rearrangement joins TRBV6-1 to TRBJ2-5; possibly TRBD1 or TRBD2 for D (5 bases each). V shed 3 bases and J shed 0 bases, with 17 bases lying between them. The CDR3 is 17 residues long. The germline V gene encodes CDR1 MNHNS and CDR2 SASEGT.

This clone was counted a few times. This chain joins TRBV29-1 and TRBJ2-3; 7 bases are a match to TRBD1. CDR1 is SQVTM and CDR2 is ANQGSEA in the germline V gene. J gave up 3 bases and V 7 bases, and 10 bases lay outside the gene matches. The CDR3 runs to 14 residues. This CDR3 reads CSALTGSFTDTQYF. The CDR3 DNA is TGCAGCGCGCTGACAGGGTCGTTTACAGATACGCAGTATTTT.

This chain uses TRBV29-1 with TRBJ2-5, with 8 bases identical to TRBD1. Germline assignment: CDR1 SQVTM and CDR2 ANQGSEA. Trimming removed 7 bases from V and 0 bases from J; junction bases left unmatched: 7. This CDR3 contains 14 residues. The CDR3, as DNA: TGCAGCGCCCCGGGACAGGCGTACCAAGAGACCCAGTACTTC. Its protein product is CSAPGQAYQETQYF.

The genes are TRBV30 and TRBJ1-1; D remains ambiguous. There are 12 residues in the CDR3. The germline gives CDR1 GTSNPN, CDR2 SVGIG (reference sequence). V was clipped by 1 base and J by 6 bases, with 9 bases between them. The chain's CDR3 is CAWSAPSAEAFF. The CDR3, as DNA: TGTGCCTGGAGTGCCCCATCTGCTGAAGCTTTCTTT.

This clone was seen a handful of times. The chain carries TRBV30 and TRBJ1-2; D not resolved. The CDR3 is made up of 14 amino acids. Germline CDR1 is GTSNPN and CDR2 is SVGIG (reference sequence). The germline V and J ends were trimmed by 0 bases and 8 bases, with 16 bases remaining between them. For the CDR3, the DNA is TGTGCCTGGAGTGTTCCTCCGGGAATAGGCGGCTACACCTTC. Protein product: CAWSVPPGIGGYTF.

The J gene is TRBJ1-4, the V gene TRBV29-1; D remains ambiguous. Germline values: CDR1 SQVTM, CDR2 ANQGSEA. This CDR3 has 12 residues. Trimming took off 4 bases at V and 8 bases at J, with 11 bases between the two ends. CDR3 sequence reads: CSVVDIREKLFF. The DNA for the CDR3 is TGCAGCGTTGTAGACATTCGAGAAAAACTGTTTTTT.